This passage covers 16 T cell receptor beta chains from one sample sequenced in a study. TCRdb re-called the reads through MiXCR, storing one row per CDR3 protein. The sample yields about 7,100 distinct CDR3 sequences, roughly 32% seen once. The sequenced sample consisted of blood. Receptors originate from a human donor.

DNA for the CDR3: TGTGCCAGTAGTCTTCACCTGACACTGAACACTGAAGCTTTCTTT. Amino acids: CASSLHLTLNTEAFF. The chain carries TRBV19 and TRBJ1-1, with unresolved D. The CDR3 is 15 residues long. V lost 5 bases and J lost 0, with 13 bases in between. Germline values: CDR1 LNHDA, CDR2 SQIVND (reference sequence).

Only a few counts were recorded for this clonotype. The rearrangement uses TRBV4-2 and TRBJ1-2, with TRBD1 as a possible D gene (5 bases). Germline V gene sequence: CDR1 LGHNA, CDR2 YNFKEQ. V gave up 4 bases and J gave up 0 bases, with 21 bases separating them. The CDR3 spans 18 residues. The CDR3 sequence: CASSPRGQGGSANYGYTF. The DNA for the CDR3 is TGTGCCAGCAGCCCCCGGGGCCAGGGCGGTTCAGCTAACTATGGCTACACCTTC.

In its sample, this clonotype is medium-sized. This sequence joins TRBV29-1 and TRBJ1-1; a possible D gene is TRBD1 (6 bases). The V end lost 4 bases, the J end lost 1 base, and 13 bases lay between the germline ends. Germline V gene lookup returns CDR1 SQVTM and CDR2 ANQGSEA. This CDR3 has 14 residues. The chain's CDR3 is CSVATGRWNTEAFF. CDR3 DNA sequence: TGCAGCGTTGCCACAGGGAGATGGAACACTGAAGCTTTCTTT. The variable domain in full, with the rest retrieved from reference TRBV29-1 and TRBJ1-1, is SAVISQKPSRDICQRGTSLTIQCQVDSQVTMMFWYRQQPGQSLTLIATANQGSEATYESGFVIDKFPISRPNLTFSTLTVSNMSPEDSSIYLCSVATGRWNTEAFFGQGTRLTVV.

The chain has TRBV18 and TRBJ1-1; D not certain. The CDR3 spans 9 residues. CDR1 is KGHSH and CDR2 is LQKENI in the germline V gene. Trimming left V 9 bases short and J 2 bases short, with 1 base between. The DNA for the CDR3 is TGTGCCAGAAACACTGAAGCTTTCTTT. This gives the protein CARNTEAFF.

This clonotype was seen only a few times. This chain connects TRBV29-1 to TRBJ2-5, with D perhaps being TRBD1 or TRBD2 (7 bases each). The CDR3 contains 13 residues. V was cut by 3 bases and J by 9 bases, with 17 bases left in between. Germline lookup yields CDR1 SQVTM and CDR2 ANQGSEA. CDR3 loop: CSVERDGGTAQYF. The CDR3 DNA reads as TGCAGCGTTGAGAGGGACGGGGGGACAGCCCAGTACTTC.

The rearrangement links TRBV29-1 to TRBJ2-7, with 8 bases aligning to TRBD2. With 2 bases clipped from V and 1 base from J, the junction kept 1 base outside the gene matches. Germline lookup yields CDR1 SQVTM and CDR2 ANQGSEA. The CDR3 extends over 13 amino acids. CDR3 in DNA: TGCAGCGTTGAACGGGAGGGATCCTACGAGCAGTACTTC. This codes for CSVEREGSYEQYF.

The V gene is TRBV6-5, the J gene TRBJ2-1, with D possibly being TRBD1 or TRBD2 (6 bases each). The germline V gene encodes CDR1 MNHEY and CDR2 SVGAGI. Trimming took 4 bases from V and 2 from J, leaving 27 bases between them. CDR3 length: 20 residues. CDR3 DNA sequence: TGTGCCAGCAGTTCGATAAGCGGCCGCCATGGAGGGACAACCTACAATGAGCAGTTCTTC. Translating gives CASSSISGRHGGTTYNEQFF.

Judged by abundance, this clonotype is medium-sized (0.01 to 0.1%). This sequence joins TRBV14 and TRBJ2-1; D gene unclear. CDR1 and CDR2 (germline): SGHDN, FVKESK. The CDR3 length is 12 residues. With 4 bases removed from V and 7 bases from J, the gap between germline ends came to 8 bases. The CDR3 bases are TGTGCCAGCAGCCCGTTGAGGAATGAGCAGTTCTTC. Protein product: CASSPLRNEQFF.

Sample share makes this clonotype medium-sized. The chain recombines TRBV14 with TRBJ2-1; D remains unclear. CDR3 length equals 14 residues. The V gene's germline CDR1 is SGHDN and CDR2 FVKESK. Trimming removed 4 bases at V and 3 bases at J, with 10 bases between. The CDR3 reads CASSPTWSYNEQFF. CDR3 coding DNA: TGTGCCAGCAGCCCAACCTGGAGCTACAATGAGCAGTTCTTC.

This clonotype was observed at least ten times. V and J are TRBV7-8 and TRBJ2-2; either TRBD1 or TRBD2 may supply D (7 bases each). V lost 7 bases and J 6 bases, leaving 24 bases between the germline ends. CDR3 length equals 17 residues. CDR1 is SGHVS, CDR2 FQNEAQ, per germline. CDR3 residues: CASTLRASGGGPGELFF. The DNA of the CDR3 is TGTGCCAGCACCCTCCGGGCTAGCGGAGGGGGCCCCGGGGAGCTGTTTTTT.

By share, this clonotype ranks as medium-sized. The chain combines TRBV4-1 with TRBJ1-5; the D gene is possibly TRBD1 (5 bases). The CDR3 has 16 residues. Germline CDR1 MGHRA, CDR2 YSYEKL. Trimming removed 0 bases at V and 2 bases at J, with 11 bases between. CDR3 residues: CASSQEIGAGNQPQHF. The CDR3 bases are TGCGCCAGCAGCCAAGAGATTGGGGCGGGCAATCAGCCCCAGCATTTT.

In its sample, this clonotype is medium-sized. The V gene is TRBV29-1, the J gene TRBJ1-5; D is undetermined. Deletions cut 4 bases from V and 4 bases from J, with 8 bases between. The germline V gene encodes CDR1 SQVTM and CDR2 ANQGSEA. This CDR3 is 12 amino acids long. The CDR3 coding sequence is TGCAGCGTTGGAAACATGAATCAGCCCCAGCATTTT. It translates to CSVGNMNQPQHF.

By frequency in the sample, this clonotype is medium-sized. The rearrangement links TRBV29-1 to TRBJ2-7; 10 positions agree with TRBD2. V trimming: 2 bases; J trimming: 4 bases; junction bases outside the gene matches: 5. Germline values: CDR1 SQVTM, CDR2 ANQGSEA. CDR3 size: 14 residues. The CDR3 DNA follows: TGCAGCGTTGAACTAGCGGGAGCCCGATACGAGCAGTACTTC. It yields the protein CSVELAGARYEQYF.

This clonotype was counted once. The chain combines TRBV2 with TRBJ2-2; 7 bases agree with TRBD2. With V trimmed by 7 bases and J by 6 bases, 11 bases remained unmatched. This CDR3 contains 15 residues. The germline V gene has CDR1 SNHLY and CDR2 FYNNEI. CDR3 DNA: TGTGCCAGCACGTCCGAGCGGGATGAGCCCGGGGAGCTGTTTTTT. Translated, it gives CASTSERDEPGELFF.

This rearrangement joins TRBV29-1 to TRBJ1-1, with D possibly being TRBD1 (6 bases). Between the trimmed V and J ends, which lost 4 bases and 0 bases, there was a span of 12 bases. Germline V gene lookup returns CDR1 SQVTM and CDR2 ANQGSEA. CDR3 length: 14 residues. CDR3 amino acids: CSVVRGGLNTEAFF. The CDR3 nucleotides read TGCAGCGTTGTGAGGGGGGGGCTGAACACTGAAGCTTTCTTT.

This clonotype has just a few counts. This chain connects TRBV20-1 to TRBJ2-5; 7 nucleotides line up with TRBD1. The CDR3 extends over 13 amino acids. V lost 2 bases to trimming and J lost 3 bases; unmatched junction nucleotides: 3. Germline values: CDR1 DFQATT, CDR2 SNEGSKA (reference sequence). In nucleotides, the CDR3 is TGCAGTGCTAGAAACAGGGGAGAAGAGACCCAGTACTTC. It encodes CSARNRGEETQYF.